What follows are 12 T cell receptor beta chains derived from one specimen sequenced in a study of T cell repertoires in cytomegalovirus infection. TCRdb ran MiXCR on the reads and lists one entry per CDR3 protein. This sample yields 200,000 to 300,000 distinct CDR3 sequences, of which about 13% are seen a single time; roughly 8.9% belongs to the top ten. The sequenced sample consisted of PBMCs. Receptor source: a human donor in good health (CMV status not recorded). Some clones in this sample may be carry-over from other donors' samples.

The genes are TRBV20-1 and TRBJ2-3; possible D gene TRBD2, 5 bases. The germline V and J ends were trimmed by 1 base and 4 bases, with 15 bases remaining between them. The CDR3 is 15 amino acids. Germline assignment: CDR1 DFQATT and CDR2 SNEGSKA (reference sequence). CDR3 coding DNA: TGCAGTGCTAGAGCCACCATGTGGACTGCAGATACGCAGTATTTT. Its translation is CSARATMWTADTQYF.

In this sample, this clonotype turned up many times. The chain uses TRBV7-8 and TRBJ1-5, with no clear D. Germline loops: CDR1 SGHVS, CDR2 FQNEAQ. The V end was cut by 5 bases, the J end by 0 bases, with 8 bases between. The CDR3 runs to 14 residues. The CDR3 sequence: CASSDTDSNQPQHF. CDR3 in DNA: TGTGCCAGCAGCGACACAGATAGCAATCAGCCCCAGCATTTT.

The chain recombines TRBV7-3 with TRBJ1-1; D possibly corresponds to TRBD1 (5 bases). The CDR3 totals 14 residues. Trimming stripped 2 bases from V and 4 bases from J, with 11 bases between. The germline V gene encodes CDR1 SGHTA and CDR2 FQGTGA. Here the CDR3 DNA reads TGTGCCAGCAGCTTAGAAGGGACTCGCACTGAAGCTTTCTTT. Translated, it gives CASSLEGTRTEAFF.

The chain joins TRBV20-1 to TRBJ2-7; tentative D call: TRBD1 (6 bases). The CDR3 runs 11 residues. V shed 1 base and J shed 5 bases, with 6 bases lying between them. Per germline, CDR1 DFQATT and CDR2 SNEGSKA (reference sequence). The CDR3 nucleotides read TGCAGTGCTAGAGGGGACAACGAGCAGTACTTC. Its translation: CSARGDNEQYF.

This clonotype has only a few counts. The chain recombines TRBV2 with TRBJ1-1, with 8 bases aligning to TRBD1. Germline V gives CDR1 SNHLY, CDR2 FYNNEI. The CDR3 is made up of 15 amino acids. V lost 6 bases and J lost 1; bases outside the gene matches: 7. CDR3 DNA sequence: TGTGCCAGCAGACCTCTGACAGGGGCGAACACTGAAGCTTTCTTT. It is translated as CASRPLTGANTEAFF.

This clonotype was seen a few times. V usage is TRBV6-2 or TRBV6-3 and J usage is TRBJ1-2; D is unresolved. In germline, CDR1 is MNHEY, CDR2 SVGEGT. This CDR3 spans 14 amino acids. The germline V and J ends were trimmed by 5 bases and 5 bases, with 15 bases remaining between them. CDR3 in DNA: TGTGCCAGCAGTCAAAATCCACAAGTATATGGCTACACCTTC. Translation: CASSQNPQVYGYTF.

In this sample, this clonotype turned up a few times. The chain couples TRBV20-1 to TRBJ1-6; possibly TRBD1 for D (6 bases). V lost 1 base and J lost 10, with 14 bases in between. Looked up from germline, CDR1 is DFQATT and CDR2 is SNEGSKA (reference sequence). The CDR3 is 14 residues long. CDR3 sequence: CSARVTRGGSPLHF. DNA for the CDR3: TGCAGTGCTAGAGTCACCAGGGGTGGATCACCCCTCCACTTT.

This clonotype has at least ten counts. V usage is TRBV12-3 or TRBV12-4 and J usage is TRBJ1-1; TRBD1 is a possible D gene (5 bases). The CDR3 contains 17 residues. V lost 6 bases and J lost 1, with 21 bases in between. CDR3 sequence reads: CASSPKGNQAQNTEAFF. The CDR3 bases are TGTGCCAGCAGCCCCAAGGGGAATCAGGCCCAGAACACTGAAGCTTTCTTT.

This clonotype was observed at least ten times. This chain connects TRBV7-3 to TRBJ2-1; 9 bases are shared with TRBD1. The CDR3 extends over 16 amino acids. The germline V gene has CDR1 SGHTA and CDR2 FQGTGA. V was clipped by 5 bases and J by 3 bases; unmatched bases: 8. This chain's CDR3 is CASSASTGGLYNEQFF. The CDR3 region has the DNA TGTGCCAGCAGCGCATCCACAGGGGGCCTCTACAATGAGCAGTTCTTC.

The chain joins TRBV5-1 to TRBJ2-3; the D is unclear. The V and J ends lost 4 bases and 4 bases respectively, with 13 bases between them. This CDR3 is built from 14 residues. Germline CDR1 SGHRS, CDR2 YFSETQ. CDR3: CASSPEKSADTQYF. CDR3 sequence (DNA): TGCGCCAGCAGCCCCGAAAAAAGCGCAGATACGCAGTATTTT.

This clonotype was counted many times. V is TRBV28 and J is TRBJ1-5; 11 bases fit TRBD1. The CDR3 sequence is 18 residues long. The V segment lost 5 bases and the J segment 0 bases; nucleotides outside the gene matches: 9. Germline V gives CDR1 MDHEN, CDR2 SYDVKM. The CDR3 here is CASSPGTGGTYSNQPQHF. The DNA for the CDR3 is TGTGCCAGCAGTCCGGGGACAGGGGGGACTTATAGCAATCAGCCCCAGCATTTT.

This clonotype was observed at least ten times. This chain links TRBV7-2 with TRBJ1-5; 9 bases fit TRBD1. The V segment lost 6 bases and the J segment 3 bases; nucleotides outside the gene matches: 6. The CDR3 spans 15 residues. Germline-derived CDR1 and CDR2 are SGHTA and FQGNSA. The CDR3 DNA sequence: TGTGCCAGCAGTCAACAGGGGGCCCCCAATCAGCCCCAGCATTTT. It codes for CASSQQGAPNQPQHF. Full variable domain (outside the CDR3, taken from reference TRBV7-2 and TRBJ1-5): GAGVSQSPSNKVTEKGKDVELRCDPISGHTALYWYRQSLGQGLEFLIYFQGNSAPDKSGLPSDRFSAERTGGSVSTLTIQRTQQEDSAVYLCASSQQGAPNQPQHFGDGTRLSIL.